A single TCR beta chain is shown here with its context. The cohort comprised adults aged roughly 18 to 95 years residing in about two dozen US areas. Assay used: immunoSEQ multiplex PCR; TCRdb lists only in-frame clones, some missing. The sample shows 300,000 to 400,000 clones, more than 70% of them seen only once. This CDR3 is 19 amino acids long. V gave up 1 base and J gave up 3 bases; unmatched junction bases: 15. Looked up from germline, CDR1 is SGHVS and CDR2 is FNYEAQ. The data are from a study of blood T cell repertoires in COVID-19. The overall study: From T cells, B-cell-depleted T cells, or PBMCs came the material, which was cDNA or gDNA.

The rearrangement links TRBV7-6 to TRBJ2-7, with 10 bases lining up with TRBD2. Sequenced: PBMCs or T cells enriched from blood (not recorded which). The TCR sequence derives from a woman under 30 who had recovered from COVID-19. The CDR3 is CASSLGPRGKRGGLYEQYF. The CDR3 region has the DNA TGTGCCAGCAGCTTAGGTCCACGGGGTAAGCGGGGGGGCCTCTACGAGCAGTACTTC.